This record looks at one T cell receptor (beta chain) sequence and its context. J gave up 6 bases and V 4 bases, and 6 bases lay outside the gene matches. CDR3 length: 15 residues. Germline lookup yields CDR1 SGHRS and CDR2 YFSETQ. Assay used: immunoSEQ multiplex PCR; TCRdb lists only in-frame clones, some missing. The sample lists around 1.4 million clones; approximately 98.5% were seen once. The data originate from a study of shared clonotypes between healthy human individuals. Whole-study context: Used for every donor were three CD4 naive, three CD4 memory, two CD8 naive and one CD8 memory plate.

The rearrangement joins TRBV5-1 to TRBJ2-1; 11 bases match TRBD2. Source material: naive CD4+ T cells sorted from blood. Described subset: CD45RA+ positively selected. This receptor was taken from a man aged 25 to 45 in good health. The CDR3 loop is CASSQTSGSGNEQFF. The DNA for the CDR3 is TGCGCCAGCAGCCAAACTAGCGGGAGCGGCAATGAGCAGTTCTTC.